This TCR beta chain was identified in a study of shared clonotypes between healthy human individuals. General study findings and limits: A small donor pool kept down the genetic and exposure-history diversity that was represented.

Donors comprised healthy HIV-negative adults lacking recent acute infections or vaccinations. V was clipped by 2 bases and J by 2 bases, with 16 bases between them. Looked up from germline, CDR1 is SGHTA and CDR2 is FQGNSA. CDR3 length: 17 amino acids. The assay used deep level. Measured with immunoSEQ multiplex PCR; TCRdb has only the in-frame clones, and not every one. The sample includes 530,000 or so clones, about 79% seen only once; the top ten take around 12%. This clone has just one count. The target antigen is unknown. This clonotype originated in a woman in her thirties or forties in good health. Some clones in this sample may be carry-over from other donors' samples. The V gene is TRBV7-2, the J gene TRBJ2-1; D uncertain. The sample was PBMCs. The CDR3 coding sequence is TGTGCCAGCAGCTTATGGCCCCCGGCGTCGGCCTACAATGAGCAGTTCTTC. It specifies CASSLWPPASAYNEQFF.